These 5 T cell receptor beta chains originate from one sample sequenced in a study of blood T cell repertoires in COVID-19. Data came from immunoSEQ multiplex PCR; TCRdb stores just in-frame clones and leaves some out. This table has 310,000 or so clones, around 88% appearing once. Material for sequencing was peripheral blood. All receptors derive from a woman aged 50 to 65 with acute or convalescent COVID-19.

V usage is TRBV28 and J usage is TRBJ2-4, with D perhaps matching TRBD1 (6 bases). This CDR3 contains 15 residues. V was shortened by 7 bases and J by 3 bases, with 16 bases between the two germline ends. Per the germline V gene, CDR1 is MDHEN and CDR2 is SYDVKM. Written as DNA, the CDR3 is TGTGCCAGCACCAAACAGGGTCGTTACAAAAACATTCAGTACTTC. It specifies CASTKQGRYKNIQYF.

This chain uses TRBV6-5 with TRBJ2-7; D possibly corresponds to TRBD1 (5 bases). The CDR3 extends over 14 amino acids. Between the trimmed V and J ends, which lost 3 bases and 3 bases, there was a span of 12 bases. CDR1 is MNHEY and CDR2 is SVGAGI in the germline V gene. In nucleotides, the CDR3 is TGTGCCAGCAGTTATGGGCAGGGCCACTACGAGCAGTACTTC. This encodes CASSYGQGHYEQYF.

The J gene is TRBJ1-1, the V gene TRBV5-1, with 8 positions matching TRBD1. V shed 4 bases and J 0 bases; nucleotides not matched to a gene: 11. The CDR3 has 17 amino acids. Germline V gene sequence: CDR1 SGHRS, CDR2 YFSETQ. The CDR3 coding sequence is TGCGCCAGCAGCCCCCTTACAGGGGGTAACATGAACACTGAAGCTTTCTTT. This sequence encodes CASSPLTGGNMNTEAFF.

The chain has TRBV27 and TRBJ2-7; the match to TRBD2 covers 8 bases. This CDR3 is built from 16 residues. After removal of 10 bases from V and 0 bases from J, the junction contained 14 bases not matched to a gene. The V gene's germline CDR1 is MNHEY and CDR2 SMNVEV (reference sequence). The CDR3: CATHRRGGLSSYEQYF. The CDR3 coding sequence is TGTGCCACACACCGCCGGGGGGGGCTAAGCTCCTACGAGCAGTACTTC.

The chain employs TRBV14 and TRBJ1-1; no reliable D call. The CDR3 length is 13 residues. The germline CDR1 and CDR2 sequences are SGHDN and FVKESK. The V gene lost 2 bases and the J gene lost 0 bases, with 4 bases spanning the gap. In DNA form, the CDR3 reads TGTGCCAGCAGCCAACAGATGAACACTGAAGCTTTCTTT. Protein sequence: CASSQQMNTEAFF.